These 22 T cell receptor beta chains originate from one sample sequenced in a study of blood T cell repertoires in COVID-19. Data came from immunoSEQ multiplex PCR; TCRdb stores just in-frame clones and leaves some out. The sample has 200,000 to 300,000 clones, approximately 84% seen once. Specimen: peripheral blood. The source is a man between 50 and 59 years old with acute or convalescent COVID-19.

The V gene is TRBV28, the J gene TRBJ2-6, with 9 nucleotides matching TRBD1. The J segment lost 5 bases and the V segment lost 4 bases, leaving 3 bases of the junction unmatched. Germline CDR1 MDHEN, CDR2 SYDVKM. The CDR3 is made up of 15 amino acids. The CDR3 DNA follows: TGTGCCAGCAGTTCGGGACAGGGCCGGGCCAACGTCCTGACTTTC. Protein product: CASSSGQGRANVLTF.

This clone was counted a single time. The J gene is TRBJ1-6, the V gene TRBV7-9; tentatively, D is TRBD1 (6 bases). The CDR3 is 19 residues long. Germline CDR1 reads SEHNR; CDR2 reads FQNEAQ (reference sequence). V gave up 7 bases and J gave up 7 bases, with 29 bases separating them. The CDR3 region has the DNA TGTGCCAGCACCAAAAGTGGGGGCAATGGGCCGGGGACCAATTCACCCCTCCACTTT. Translated: CASTKSGGNGPGTNSPLHF.

The J gene is TRBJ2-7, the V gene TRBV6-5; 7 positions agree with TRBD1. Germline V gene lookup returns CDR1 MNHEY and CDR2 SVGAGI. Losses at the gene ends were 6 bases for V and 4 bases for J; bases not matched to a gene: 3. There are 12 residues in the CDR3. The DNA for the CDR3 is TGTGCCAGCAGAACACAGGGGTACGAGCAGTACTTC. Its translation: CASRTQGYEQYF.

The rearrangement links TRBV6-5 to TRBJ1-5; 7 bases are shared with TRBD1. V shed 7 bases, J shed 5 bases, and the junction held 11 bases outside the gene matches. Germline V gene lookup returns CDR1 MNHEY and CDR2 SVGAGI. The CDR3 consists of 15 residues. This CDR3 is CASKTDRVGDQPQHF. The CDR3 DNA sequence: TGTGCCAGCAAGACAGACAGGGTTGGGGATCAGCCCCAGCATTTT.

The J gene is TRBJ1-2, the V gene TRBV6-4; D is uncertain. The CDR3 length is 13 residues. Trimming removed 3 bases at V and 3 bases at J, with 8 bases between. CDR1 is MRHNA and CDR2 is SNTAGT in the germline V gene. The CDR3 sequence: CASSEGGYYGYTF. Here the CDR3 DNA reads TGTGCCAGCAGTGAGGGCGGGTACTATGGCTACACCTTC.

The chain joins TRBV15 to TRBJ2-6; D ambiguous. The CDR3 is 18 amino acids. V gave up 0 bases and J gave up 0 bases, with 12 bases separating them. The germline gives CDR1 LNHNV, CDR2 YYDKDF (reference sequence). The CDR3, as DNA: TGTGCCACCAGCAGAGATCTCACGAGGTACTCTGGGGCCAACGTCCTGACTTTC. Translation gives CATSRDLTRYSGANVLTF.

This clone is a singleton in its sample. The gene calls are TRBV5-1 and TRBJ2-5, with 10 positions matching TRBD2. V was clipped by 4 bases and J by 2 bases; unmatched bases: 8. The CDR3 has 16 residues. Germline V gene lookup returns CDR1 SGHRS and CDR2 YFSETQ. CDR3 coding DNA: TGCGCCAGCAGCCTCACGGCTAGCGGGAGACAAGAGACCCAGTACTTC. Its translation is CASSLTASGRQETQYF.

This clone was observed a single time. In DNA form, the CDR3 reads TGTGCCAGCAGAGCTGGACAGGGCCCGTGGGGCTACACCTTC. This gives the protein CASRAGQGPWGYTF. V gene TRBV3-1 (or the pseudogene TRBV3-2) combines with J gene TRBJ1-2, with 8 bases identical to TRBD1. CDR3 size: 14 residues. CDR1 is LGHDT and CDR2 is YNNKEL in the germline V gene (reference sequence). J lost 8 bases, V lost 6 bases, and 11 bases had no gene match.

The chain has TRBV3-1 (or the pseudogene TRBV3-2) and TRBJ1-2; 8 nucleotides align to TRBD1. After removal of 1 base from V and 2 bases from J, the junction contained 9 bases not matched to a gene. CDR3 size: 17 residues. The germline CDR1 and CDR2 sequences are LGHDT and YNNKEL (reference sequence). This CDR3 is CASSQGLKTGVNYGYTF. The CDR3 DNA reads as TGTGCCAGCAGCCAAGGACTGAAGACAGGGGTAAACTATGGCTACACCTTC.

The chain combines TRBV5-1 with TRBJ1-2, with D possibly matching TRBD1 (5 bases). Trimming left V 5 bases short and J 2 bases short, with 13 bases between. CDR3 length equals 14 residues. In germline, CDR1 is SGHRS, CDR2 YFSETQ. This CDR3 reads CASREGRANYGYTF. CDR3 sequence (DNA): TGCGCCAGCAGGGAGGGCAGGGCCAACTATGGCTACACCTTC.

The rearrangement joins TRBV7-9 to TRBJ2-1; D is unclear. CDR3 length: 14 amino acids. CDR1 SEHNR and CDR2 FQNEAQ come from the germline V gene (reference sequence). The V end was cut by 5 bases, the J end by 4 bases, with 12 bases between. CDR3 sequence reads: CASSPRIGYNEQFF. The DNA of the CDR3 is TGTGCCAGCAGCCCTAGGATCGGGTACAATGAGCAGTTCTTC.

The chain is built from TRBV11-2 and TRBJ2-3; 13 bases are a match to TRBD2. In germline, CDR1 is SGHAT, CDR2 FQNNGV. The CDR3 contains 18 residues. The V and J ends lost 7 bases and 7 bases, in that order; junction bases with no gene match: 17. CDR3 sequence: CASTSRFLGTSGDHTQYF. For the CDR3, the DNA is TGTGCCAGCACCTCGAGATTTCTTGGGACTAGCGGGGATCATACGCAGTATTTT. The full variable domain, completed using reference TRBV11-2 and TRBJ2-3, is EAGVAQSPRYKIIEKRQSVAFWCNPISGHATLYWYQQILGQGPKLLIQFQNNGVVDDSQLPKDRFSAERLKGVDSTLKIQPAKLEDSAVYLCASTSRFLGTSGDHTQYFGPGTRLTVL.

The V call is TRBV10-1, the J call TRBJ1-1, with a tentative D call TRBD1 (6 bases). Trimming left V 3 bases short and J 7 bases short, with 12 bases between. The germline gives CDR1 WNHNN, CDR2 SYGVQD (reference sequence). The CDR3 length is 13 residues. CDR3 protein: CASSDQGRSEAFF. The CDR3 bases are TGCGCCAGCAGTGATCAGGGGCGGAGTGAAGCTTTCTTT.

This chain connects TRBV10-3 to TRBJ2-1; 8 bases are a match to TRBD1. This CDR3 has 13 amino acids. The germline V gene has CDR1 ENHRY and CDR2 SYGVKD. V shed 5 bases and J 9 bases; nucleotides not matched to a gene: 6. Written as DNA, the CDR3 is TGTGCCATCAGTCGGACAGGGCTCATTGAGCAGTTCTTC. It is translated as CAISRTGLIEQFF.

The V gene is TRBV5-6, the J gene TRBJ1-1; D possibly corresponds to TRBD1 (5 bases). Trimming stripped 4 bases from V and 2 bases from J, with 12 bases between. Germline assignment: CDR1 SGHDT and CDR2 YYEEEE. The CDR3 has 14 residues. For the CDR3, the DNA is TGTGCCAGCAGCCCTACATGGGGCAACACTGAAGCTTTCTTT. Its protein product is CASSPTWGNTEAFF.

This chain links TRBV7-8 with TRBJ2-7, with D maybe TRBD2 (5 bases). Trimming took off 1 base at V and 2 bases at J, with 12 bases between the two ends. This CDR3 has 15 residues. Germline-derived CDR1 and CDR2 are SGHVS and FQNEAQ. For the CDR3, the DNA is TGTGCCAGCAGCTTAGTGGGGAGCCAGCCCTACGAGCAGTACTTC. The encoded protein is CASSLVGSQPYEQYF.

The CDR3 nucleotides are TGTGCCAGCAGCCGGACCGCGACAGCGTCCTATGGCTACACCTTC. It codes for CASSRTATASYGYTF. This chain joins TRBV9 and TRBJ1-2; perhaps TRBD1 as D (5 bases). V was clipped by 4 bases and J by 4 bases, with 17 bases between them. The CDR3 has 15 residues. The germline V gene encodes CDR1 SGDLS and CDR2 YYNGEE.

This clone was counted a few times. The rearrangement joins TRBV9 to TRBJ1-2, with 9 nucleotides matching TRBD1. Germline V lookup: CDR1 SGDLS, CDR2 YYNGEE. Trimming cost V 8 bases and J 5 bases; bases outside gene matches: 16. The CDR3 is made up of 16 amino acids. CDR3 sequence (DNA): TGTGCCAGTCGAGATAGTGGGGGACAGGGAAAATATGGCTACACCTTC. It yields the protein CASRDSGGQGKYGYTF.

The chain uses TRBV11-2 and TRBJ2-7, with D possibly being TRBD2 (5 bases). CDR1 and CDR2 (germline): SGHAT, FQNNGV. This CDR3 is 15 amino acids long. V was trimmed by 1 base and J by 1 base, leaving 11 bases between them. CDR3 protein: CASSLGSSFSYEQYF. CDR3 sequence (DNA): TGTGCCAGCAGCTTAGGGTCTAGCTTTTCCTACGAGCAGTACTTC.

The CDR3 DNA sequence: TGTGCCAGCAGCCAAGGACAGCCCGGTCGGAAAGCTTTCTTT. Protein sequence: CASSQGQPGRKAFF. The chain employs TRBV7-9 and TRBJ1-1; tentatively, D is TRBD1 (6 bases). Deletions cut 5 bases from V and 9 bases from J, with 19 bases between. CDR1 and CDR2 from the germline V gene are SEHNR and FQNEAQ (reference sequence). CDR3 length equals 14 residues. The full variable domain, completed using reference TRBV7-9 and TRBJ1-1, is DTGVSQNPRHKITKRGQNVTFRCDPISEHNRLYWYRQTLGQGPEFLTYFQNEAQLEKSRLLSDRFSAERPKGSFSTLEIQRTEQGDSAMYLCASSQGQPGRKAFFGQGTRLTVV.

V gene TRBV18 combines with J gene TRBJ2-7; no definite D call. The V end was cut by 5 bases, the J end by 0 bases, with 2 bases between. Per the germline V gene, CDR1 is KGHSH and CDR2 is LQKENI. This CDR3 has 11 amino acids. The CDR3 reads CASSYSYEQYF. In DNA form, the CDR3 reads TGTGCCAGCTCATACTCCTACGAGCAGTACTTC.

The chain carries TRBV28 and TRBJ2-1; D is ambiguous. CDR1 is MDHEN, CDR2 SYDVKM, per germline. V was pared by 3 bases and J by 4 bases, with 22 bases between. The CDR3 contains 18 residues. CDR3 loop: CASSFPPGSKRGYNEQFF. In DNA, the CDR3 is TGTGCCAGCAGTTTCCCGCCTGGATCGAAGCGAGGTTACAATGAGCAGTTCTTC.